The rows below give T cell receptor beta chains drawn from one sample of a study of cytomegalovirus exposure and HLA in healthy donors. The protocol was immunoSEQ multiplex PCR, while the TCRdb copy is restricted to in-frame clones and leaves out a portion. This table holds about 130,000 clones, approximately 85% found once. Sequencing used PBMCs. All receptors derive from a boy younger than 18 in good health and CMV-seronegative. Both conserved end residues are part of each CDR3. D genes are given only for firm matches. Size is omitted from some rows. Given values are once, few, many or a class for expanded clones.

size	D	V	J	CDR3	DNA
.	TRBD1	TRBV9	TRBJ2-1	CASSVDPQEGTVNEQFF	TGTGCCAGCAGCGTAGATCCCCAAGAGGGGACAGTTAATGAGCAGTTCTTC
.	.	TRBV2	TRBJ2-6	CASRDSPSGANVLTF	TGTGCCAGCAGGGACAGCCCCTCTGGGGCCAACGTCCTGACTTTC
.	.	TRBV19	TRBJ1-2	CASSIDWLSGGYTF	TGTGCCAGTAGTATAGATTGGTTGAGCGGCGGCTACACCTTC
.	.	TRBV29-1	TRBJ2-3	CSSDGGTDTQYF	TGCAGCTCCGACGGAGGCACAGATACGCAGTATTTT
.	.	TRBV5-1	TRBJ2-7	CASRGSGQFSYEQYF	TGCGCCAGCAGGGGAAGTGGACAGTTCTCCTACGAGCAGTACTTC
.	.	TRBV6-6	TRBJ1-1	CASSYSKGEAEAFF	TGTGCCAGCAGTTACTCGAAGGGGGAAGCTGAAGCTTTCTTT
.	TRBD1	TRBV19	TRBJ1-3	CASSMAQGARGNTIYF	TGTGCCAGTAGTATGGCCCAGGGGGCGCGGGGAAACACCATATATTTT
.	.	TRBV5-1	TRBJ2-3	CASSPQTARSTDTQYF	TGCGCCAGCAGCCCACAGACAGCGCGGAGCACAGATACGCAGTATTTT
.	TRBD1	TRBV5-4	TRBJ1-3	CASSSGTASSGNTIYF	TGTGCCAGCAGCTCCGGGACAGCCTCCTCTGGAAACACCATATATTTT
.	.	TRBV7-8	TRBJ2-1	CASIPSGSTYNEQFF	TGTGCCAGCATTCCTTCGGGGTCGACCTACAATGAGCAGTTCTTC
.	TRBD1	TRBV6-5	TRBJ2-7	CASSSVGQKYEQYF	TGTGCCAGCAGCTCTGTGGGACAGAAGTACGAGCAGTACTTC
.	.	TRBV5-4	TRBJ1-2	CASSSRINYGYTF	TGTGCCAGCAGCTCGAGAATTAACTATGGCTACACCTTC
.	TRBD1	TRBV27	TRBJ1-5	CASSRLDRGLQPQHF	TGTGCCAGCAGCCGACTGGACAGGGGGCTTCAGCCCCAGCATTTT
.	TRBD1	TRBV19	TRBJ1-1	CASGRTGDTEAFF	TGTGCCAGTGGGAGGACAGGGGACACTGAAGCTTTCTTT
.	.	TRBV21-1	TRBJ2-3	CASSAHRPVPAENPSTDTQYF	TGTGCCAGCAGCGCCCACCGCCCGGTGCCAGCGGAGAACCCTAGCACAGATACGCAGTATTTT
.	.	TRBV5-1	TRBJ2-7	CASSLDSTEQYF	TGCGCCAGCAGCTTGGACAGTACAGAGCAGTACTTC
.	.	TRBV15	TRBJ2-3	CATSRDGRLLTDTQYF	TGTGCCACCAGCAGAGATGGGAGACTACTCACAGATACGCAGTATTTT
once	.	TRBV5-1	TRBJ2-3	CASSTEPTDTQYF	TGCGCCAGCAGCACGGAGCCAACAGATACGCAGTATTTT
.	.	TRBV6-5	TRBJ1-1	CASSTGLNTEAFF	TGTGCCAGCAGTACAGGGTTGAACACTGAAGCTTTCTTT
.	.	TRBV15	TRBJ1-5	CATSRDFVDKGVYSNQPQHF	TGTGCCACCAGCAGAGATTTTGTGGACAAGGGGGTCTATAGCAATCAGCCCCAGCATTTT
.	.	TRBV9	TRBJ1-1	CASRDLGQSSNTEAFF	TGTGCCAGCAGAGATCTCGGACAGAGCTCGAACACTGAAGCTTTCTTT
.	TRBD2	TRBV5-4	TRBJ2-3	CASSLGGSFTDTQYF	TGTGCCAGCAGCTTGGGCGGGAGCTTCACAGATACGCAGTATTTT
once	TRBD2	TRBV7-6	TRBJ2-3	CASSSSGTSGSNTQYF	TGTGCCAGCAGCTCAAGCGGGACTAGCGGGAGTAATACGCAGTATTTT
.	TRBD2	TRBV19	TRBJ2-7	CASSIKGFVAGNYEQYF	TGTGCCAGTAGTATTAAGGGATTCGTAGCGGGTAACTACGAGCAGTACTTC
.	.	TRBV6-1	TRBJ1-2	CASSPQSWGESGYTF	TGTGCCAGCAGTCCCCAGTCGTGGGGGGAGAGCGGCTACACCTTC
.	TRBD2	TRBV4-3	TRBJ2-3	CASSQKRGWNTDTQYF	TGCGCCAGCAGCCAAAAGCGGGGTTGGAACACAGATACGCAGTATTTT
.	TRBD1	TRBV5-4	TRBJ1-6	CASSLETGDNSPLHF	TGTGCCAGCAGCTTGGAGACAGGGGATAATTCACCCCTCCACTTT
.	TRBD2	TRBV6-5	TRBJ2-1	CASSYSLAGYNEQFF	TGTGCCAGCAGTTACTCACTAGCGGGATACAATGAGCAGTTCTTC
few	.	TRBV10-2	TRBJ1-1	CASTRTTEAFF	TGCGCCAGCACCCGGACAACTGAAGCTTTCTTT
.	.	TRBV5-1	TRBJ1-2	CASSSSPGANYGYTF	TGCGCCAGCAGCTCGAGTCCGGGGGCTAACTATGGCTACACCTTC
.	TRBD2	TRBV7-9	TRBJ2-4	CASSLSGTGENIQYF	TGTGCCAGCAGCCTTAGCGGGACCGGCGAAAACATTCAGTACTTC
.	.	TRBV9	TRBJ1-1	CASSVGLFSEAFF	TGTGCCAGCAGCGTAGGATTGTTTAGTGAAGCTTTCTTT
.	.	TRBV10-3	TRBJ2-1	CAISPAGGAYNEQFF	TGTGCCATCAGTCCGGCGGGCGGGGCCTACAATGAGCAGTTCTTC
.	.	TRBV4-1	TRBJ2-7	CASSQKEGTDEQYF	TGCGCCAGCAGCCAGAAGGAGGGGACGGACGAGCAGTACTTC
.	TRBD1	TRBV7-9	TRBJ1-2	CASSLVQGATPNYGYTF	TGTGCCAGCAGCTTAGTGCAGGGGGCAACTCCTAACTATGGCTACACCTTC
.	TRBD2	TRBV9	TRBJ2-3	CASSVGLAGRSDTQYF	TGTGCCAGCAGCGTAGGGCTAGCGGGACGGTCAGATACGCAGTATTTT
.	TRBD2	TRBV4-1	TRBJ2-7	CASSQGGLAGGLEQYF	TGCGCCAGCAGCCAAGGTGGTCTAGCGGGGGGGCTCGAGCAGTACTTC
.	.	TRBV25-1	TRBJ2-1	CASSEGRYHNEQFF	TGTGCCAGCAGTGAAGGTCGGTACCACAATGAGCAGTTCTTC
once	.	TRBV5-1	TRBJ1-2	CASSLPGNYGYTF	TGCGCCAGCAGCTTGCCAGGGAACTATGGCTACACCTTC
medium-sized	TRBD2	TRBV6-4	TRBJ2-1	CASSDSGTSYNEQFF	TGTGCCAGCAGTGACTCCGGGACTAGCTACAATGAGCAGTTCTTC
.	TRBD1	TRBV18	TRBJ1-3	CASSPIGTGGFDGNTIYF	TGTGCCAGCTCACCTATCGGGACAGGGGGCTTTGATGGAAACACCATATATTTT